Reported below is one T cell receptor (beta chain). CDR3 size: 13 residues. The V gene lost 3 bases and the J gene lost 7 bases, with 10 bases spanning the gap. Germline lookup yields CDR1 LNHDA and CDR2 SQIVND (reference sequence). As handled by the study authors: Amplifying reference gene primers gave estimates of nucleated cell counts. Measured with immunoSEQ multiplex PCR; TCRdb has only the in-frame clones, and not every one. From that table come the V and J calls and clone size; the DNA was used to work out D and trimming. The table lists 200,000 to 300,000 clones, around nine tenths of them singletons. Seattle participants joined during active infection and were tracked over time. This sample stems from a study of blood T cell repertoires in COVID-19. Study summary: COVID-19 samples, acute and convalescent, were from the United States, Italy and Spain. T cells, B-cell-depleted T cells, or PBMCs provided the cDNA or gDNA that served as material.

This chain connects TRBV19 to TRBJ1-5, with D tentatively TRBD1 (6 bases). What was sequenced was peripheral blood. The clonotype comes from a woman in her sixties or seventies with COVID-19, enrolled during active disease. Here the CDR3 reads CASSMQGIQPQHF. The DNA of the CDR3 is TGTGCCAGTAGTATGCAGGGGATACAGCCCCAGCATTTT. The variable domain in full, with the rest retrieved from reference TRBV19 and TRBJ1-5, is DGGITQSPKYLFRKEGQNVTLSCEQNLNHDAMYWYRQDPGQGLRLIYYSQIVNDFQKGDIAEGYSVSREKKESFPLTVTSAQKNPTAFYLCASSMQGIQPQHFGDGTRLSIL.